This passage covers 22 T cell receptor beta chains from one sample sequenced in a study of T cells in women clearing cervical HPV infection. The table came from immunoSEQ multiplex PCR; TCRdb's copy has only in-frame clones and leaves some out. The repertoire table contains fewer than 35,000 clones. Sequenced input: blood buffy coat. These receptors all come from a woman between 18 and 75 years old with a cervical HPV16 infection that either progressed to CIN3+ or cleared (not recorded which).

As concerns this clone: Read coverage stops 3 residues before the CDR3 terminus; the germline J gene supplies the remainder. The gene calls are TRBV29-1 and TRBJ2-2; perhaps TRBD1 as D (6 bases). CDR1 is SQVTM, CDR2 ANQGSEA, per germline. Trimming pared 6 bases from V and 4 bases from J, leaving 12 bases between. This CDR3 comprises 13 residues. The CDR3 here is CSVTGLSTGELFF. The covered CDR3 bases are TGCAGCGTGACAGGCCTCAGCACCGGGGAG.

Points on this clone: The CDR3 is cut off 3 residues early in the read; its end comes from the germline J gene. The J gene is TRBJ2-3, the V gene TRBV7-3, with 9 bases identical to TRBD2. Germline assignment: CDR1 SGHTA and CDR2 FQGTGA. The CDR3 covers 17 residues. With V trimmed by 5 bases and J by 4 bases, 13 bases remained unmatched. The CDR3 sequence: CASSGPRRAGGADTQYF. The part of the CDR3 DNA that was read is TGTGCCAGCAGCGGCCCTAGGAGAGCGGGAGGCGCAGATACG.

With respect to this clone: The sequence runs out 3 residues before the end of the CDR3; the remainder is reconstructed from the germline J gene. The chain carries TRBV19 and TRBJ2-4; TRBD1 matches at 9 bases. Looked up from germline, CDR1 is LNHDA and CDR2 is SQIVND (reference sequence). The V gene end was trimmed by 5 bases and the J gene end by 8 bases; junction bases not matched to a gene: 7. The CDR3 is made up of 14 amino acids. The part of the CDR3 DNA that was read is TGTGCCAGTAGTCCGGGACAGGGTGCCGACATT. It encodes CASSPGQGADI. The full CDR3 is CASSPGQGADIQYF. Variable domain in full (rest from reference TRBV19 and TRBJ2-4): DGGITQSPKYLFRKEGQNVTLSCEQNLNHDAMYWYRQDPGQGLRLIYYSQIVNDFQKGDIAEGYSVSREKKESFPLTVTSAQKNPTAFYLCASSPGQGADIQYFGAGTRLSVL.

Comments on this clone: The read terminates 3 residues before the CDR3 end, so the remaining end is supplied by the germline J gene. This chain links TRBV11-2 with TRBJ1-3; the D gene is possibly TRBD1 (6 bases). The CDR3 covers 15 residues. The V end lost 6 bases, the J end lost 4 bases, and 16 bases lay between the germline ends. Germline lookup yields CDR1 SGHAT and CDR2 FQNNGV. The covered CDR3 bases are TGTGCCAGCAGGACCCCGGGGGGGCTAGGAAACACC. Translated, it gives CASRTPGGLGNT. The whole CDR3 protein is CASRTPGGLGNTIYF.

The CDR3 bases that were read are TGTGCCAGTAGTCCCCGGATTGGGGGGGGCTCCAATCAGCCG. Translation gives CASSPRIGGGSNQP. Given in full, the CDR3 is CASSPRIGGGSNQPQYF. This chain connects TRBV19 to TRBJ2-3; TRBD2 might be the D (7 bases). The read terminates 3 residues ahead of where the CDR3 ends, so the germline J gene completes it. The CDR3 has 17 amino acids. Per the germline V gene, CDR1 is LNHDA and CDR2 is SQIVND (reference sequence). Together with reference TRBV19 and TRBJ2-3, the CDR3 gives the full variable domain: DGGITQSPKYLFRKEGQNVTLSCEQNLNHDAMYWYRQDPGQGLRLIYYSQIVNDFQKGDIAEGYSVSREKKESFPLTVTSAQKNPTAFYLCASSPRIGGGSNQPQYFGPGTRLTVL.

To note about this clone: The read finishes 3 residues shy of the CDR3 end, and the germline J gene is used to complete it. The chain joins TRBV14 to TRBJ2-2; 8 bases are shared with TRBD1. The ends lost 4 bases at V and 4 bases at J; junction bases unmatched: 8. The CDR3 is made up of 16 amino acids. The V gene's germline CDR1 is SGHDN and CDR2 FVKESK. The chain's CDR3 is CASSRTQGASTGELFF. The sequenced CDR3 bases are TGTGCCAGCAGCCGGACGCAGGGGGCAAGCACCGGGGAG.

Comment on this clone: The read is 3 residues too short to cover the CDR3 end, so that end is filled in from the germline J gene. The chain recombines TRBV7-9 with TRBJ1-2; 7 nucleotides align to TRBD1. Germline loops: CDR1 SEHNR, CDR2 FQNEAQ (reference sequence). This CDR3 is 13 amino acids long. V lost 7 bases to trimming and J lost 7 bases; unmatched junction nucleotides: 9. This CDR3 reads CASILQGTSGYTF. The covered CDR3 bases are TGTGCCAGCATCCTACAGGGGACGAGTGGC.

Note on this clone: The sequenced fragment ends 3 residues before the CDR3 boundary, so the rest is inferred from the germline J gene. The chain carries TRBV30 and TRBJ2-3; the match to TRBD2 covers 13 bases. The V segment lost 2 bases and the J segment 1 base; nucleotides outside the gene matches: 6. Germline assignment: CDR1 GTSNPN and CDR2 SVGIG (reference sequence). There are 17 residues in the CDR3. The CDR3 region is CAWSPGLAGRGTDTQYF. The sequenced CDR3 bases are TGTGCCTGGAGTCCGGGACTAGCGGGAAGGGGCACAGATACG.

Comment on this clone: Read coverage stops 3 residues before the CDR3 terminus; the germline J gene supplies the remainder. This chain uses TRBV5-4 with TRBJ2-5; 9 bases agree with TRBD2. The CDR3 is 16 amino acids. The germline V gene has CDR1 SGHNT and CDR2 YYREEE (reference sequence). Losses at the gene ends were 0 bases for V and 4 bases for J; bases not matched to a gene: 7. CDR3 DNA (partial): TGTGCCAGCAGCTTGGTCACGCGGGGGGGCCTAGAGACC. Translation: CASSLVTRGGLET. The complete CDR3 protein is CASSLVTRGGLETQYF.

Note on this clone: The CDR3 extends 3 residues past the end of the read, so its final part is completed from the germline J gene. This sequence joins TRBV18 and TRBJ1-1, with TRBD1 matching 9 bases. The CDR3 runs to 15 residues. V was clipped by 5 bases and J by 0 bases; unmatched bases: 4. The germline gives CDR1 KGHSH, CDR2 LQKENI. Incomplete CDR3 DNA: TGTGCCAGCTCAGAAGGACAGGGGATGAACACTGAA. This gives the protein CASSEGQGMNTE. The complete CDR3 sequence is CASSEGQGMNTEAFF.

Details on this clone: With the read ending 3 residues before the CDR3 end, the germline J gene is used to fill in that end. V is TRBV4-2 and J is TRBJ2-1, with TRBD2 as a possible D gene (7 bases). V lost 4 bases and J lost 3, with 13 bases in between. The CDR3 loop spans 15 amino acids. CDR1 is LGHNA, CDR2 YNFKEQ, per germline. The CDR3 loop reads CASSPEGGGYNEQFF. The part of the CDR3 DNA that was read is TGTGCCAGCAGCCCGGAGGGGGGGGGCTACAATGAG.

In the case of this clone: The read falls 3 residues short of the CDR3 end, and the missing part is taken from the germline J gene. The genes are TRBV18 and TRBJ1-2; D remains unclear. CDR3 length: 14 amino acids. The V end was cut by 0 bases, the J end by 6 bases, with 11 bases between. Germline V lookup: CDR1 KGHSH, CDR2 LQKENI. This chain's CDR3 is CASSPPGPFHGYTF. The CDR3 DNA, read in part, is TGTGCCAGCTCACCACCTGGCCCGTTTCATGGC.

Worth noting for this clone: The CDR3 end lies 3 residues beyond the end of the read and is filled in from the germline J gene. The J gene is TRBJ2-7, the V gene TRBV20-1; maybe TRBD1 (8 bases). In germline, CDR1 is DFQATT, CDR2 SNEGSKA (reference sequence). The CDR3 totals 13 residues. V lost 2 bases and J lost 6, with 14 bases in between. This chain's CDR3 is CSARPTGEGEQYF. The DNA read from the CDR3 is TGCAGTGCTAGACCGACAGGGGAGGGCGAG.

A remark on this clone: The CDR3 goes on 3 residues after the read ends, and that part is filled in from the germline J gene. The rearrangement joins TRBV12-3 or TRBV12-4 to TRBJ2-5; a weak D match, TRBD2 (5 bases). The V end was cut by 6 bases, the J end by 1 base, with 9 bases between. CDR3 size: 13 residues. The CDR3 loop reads CASRIAPQETQYF. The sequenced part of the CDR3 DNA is TGTGCCAGCAGGATAGCGCCCCAAGAGACC.

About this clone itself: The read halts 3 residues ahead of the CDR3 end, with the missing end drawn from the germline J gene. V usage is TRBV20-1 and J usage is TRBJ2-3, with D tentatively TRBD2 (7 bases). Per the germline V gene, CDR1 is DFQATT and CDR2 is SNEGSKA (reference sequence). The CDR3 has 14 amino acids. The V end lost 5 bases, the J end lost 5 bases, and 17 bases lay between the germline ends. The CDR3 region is CSALVGGPRDTQYF. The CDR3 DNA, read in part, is TGCAGTGCTCTTGTGGGGGGGCCGAGAGATACG.

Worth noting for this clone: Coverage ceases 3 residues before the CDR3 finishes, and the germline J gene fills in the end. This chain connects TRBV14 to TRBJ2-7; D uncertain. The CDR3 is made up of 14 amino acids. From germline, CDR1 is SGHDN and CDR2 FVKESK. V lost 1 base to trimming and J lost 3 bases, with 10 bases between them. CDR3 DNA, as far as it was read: TGTGCCAGCAGCCAAGGTGCACAGAGCTACGAG. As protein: CASSQGAQSYE. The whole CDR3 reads CASSQGAQSYEQYF.

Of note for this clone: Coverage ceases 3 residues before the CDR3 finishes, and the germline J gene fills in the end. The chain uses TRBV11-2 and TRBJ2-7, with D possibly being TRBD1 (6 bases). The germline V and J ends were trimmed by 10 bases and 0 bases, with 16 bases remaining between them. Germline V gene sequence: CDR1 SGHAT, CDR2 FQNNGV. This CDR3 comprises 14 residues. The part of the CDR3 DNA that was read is TGTGCCACCTCCAGGGGACCGCCCTCCTACGAG. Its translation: CATSRGPPSYE. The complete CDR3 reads CATSRGPPSYEQYF. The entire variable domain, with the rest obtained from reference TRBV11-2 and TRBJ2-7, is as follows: EAGVAQSPRYKIIEKRQSVAFWCNPISGHATLYWYQQILGQGPKLLIQFQNNGVVDDSQLPKDRFSAERLKGVDSTLKIQPAKLEDSAVYLCATSRGPPSYEQYFGPGTRLTVT.

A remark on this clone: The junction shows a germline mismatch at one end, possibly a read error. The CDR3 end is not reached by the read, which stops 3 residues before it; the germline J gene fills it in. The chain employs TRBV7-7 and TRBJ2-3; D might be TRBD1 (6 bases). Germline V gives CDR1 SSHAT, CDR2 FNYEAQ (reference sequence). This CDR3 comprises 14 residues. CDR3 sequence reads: CASSSTGMRETQYF. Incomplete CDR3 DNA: TGTGCTAGCAGCTCTACAGGGATGAGGGAGACG.

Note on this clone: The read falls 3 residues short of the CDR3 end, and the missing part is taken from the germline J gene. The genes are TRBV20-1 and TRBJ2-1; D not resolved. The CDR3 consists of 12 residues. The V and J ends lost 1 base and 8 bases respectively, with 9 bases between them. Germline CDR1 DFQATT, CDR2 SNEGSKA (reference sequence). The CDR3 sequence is CSARGASDEQFF. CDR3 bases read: TGCAGTGCTAGAGGCGCGAGCGATGAG.

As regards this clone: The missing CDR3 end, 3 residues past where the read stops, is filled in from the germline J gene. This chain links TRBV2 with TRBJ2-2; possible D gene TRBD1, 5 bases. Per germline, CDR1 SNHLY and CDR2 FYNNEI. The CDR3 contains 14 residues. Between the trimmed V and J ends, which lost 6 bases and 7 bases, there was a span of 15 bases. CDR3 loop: CASRGQGLSGELFF. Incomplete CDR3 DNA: TGTGCCAGCAGGGGTCAGGGCCTCAGCGGGGAG.

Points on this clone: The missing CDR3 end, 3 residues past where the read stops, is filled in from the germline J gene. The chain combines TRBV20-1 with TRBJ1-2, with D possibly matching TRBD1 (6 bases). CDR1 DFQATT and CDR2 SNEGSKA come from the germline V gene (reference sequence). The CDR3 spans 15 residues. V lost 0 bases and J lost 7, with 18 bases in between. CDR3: CSARDPRGGWGGYTF. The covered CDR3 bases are TGCAGTGCTAGAGATCCACGCGGGGGCTGGGGTGGC.

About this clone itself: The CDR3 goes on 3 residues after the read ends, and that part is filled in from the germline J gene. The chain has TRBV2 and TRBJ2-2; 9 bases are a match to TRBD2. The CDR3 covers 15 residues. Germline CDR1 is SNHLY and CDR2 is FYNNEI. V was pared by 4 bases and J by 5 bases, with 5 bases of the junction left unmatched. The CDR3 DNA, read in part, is TGTGCCAGCAGTGGGGGTAGCGGGAGTACCGGGGAG. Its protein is CASSGGSGSTGE. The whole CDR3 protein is CASSGGSGSTGELFF. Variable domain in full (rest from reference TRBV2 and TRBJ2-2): EPEVTQTPSHQVTQMGQEVILRCVPISNHLYFYWYRQILGQKVEFLVSFYNNEISEKSEIFDDQFSVERPDGSNFTLKIRSTKLEDSAMYFCASSGGSGSTGELFFGEGSRLTVL.